This T cell receptor beta chain is from a study of shared clonotypes between healthy human individuals. From germline, CDR1 is LNHDA and CDR2 SQIVND (reference sequence). With V trimmed by 7 bases and J by 3 bases, 10 bases remained unmatched. This CDR3 contains 16 residues. The data were produced by immunoSEQ multiplex PCR, yet TCRdb's version contains in-frame clones alone and is incomplete. The repertoire has 450,000 to 500,000 clones, 65% to 85% of them found once; the top ten carry roughly an eighth. The material sequenced was PBMCs. The receptor's source is a woman aged 35 to 49 in good health. Some clones in this sample may be carry-over from other donors' samples. This chain uses TRBV19 with TRBJ1-5, with 9 nucleotides matching TRBD1. CDR3 sequence (DNA): TGTGCCAGTAATCCGAAGGGACAGGGCGCCAATCAGCCCCAGCATTTT. Its translation: CASNPKGQGANQPQHF.